This T cell receptor (beta chain) was identified in a study of response to subunit inactivated influenza vaccine. This clonotype was detected a few times. The antigen remains undetermined. Findings of the study overall: Seasonal influenza vaccination, on each occasion, was suggested by the authors to recruit few new T cells.

TCRdb re-called the RT-PCR reads with MiXCR, one entry per CDR3 protein. The sample contains around 200,000 distinct CDR3 sequences, roughly 8.7% of which appear only once. The length of the CDR3 is 16 residues. The V end was cut by 10 bases, the J end by 7 bases, with 29 bases between. Germline CDR1 MDHEN, CDR2 SYDVKM. The sequence was collected from a man aged 50 to 59 who received an inactivated influenza vaccine. The source material was non-naive T cells sorted from PBMCs, sampled on the day of vaccination. V gene TRBV28 combines with J gene TRBJ2-7; the D gene is possibly TRBD1 (5 bases). The DNA for the CDR3 is TGTGCCACCATCCAGGGTCCAGGGCTCGCCGGCGGAGAGCAGTACTTC. It is translated as CATIQGPGLAGGEQYF.